This record looks at one TCR beta chain sequence and its context. Its antigen remains unidentified. A J-beta primer mix and a sample-barcoded 5' primer were used in a second PCR of about 6 to 12 cycles. TCRdb recomputed calls from the 5' RACE reads with MiXCR, one row per CDR3 protein. The data contain about 1.5 million distinct CDR3 sequences, 42% of them singletons. The amount of total RNA extracted per sample was at least 6 micrograms. Unmatched junction bases numbered 7, after V lost 5 bases and J lost 5 bases. The CDR3 is 16 residues long. Germline CDR1 SGHTA, CDR2 FQGNSA. The data belong to a study of blood T cells in healthy people across ages. Study-level points and caveats: In long-lived donors, naive CD4+ cell counts and diversity exceeded those of aged donors.

The source of this sequence is a young woman in good health. V gene TRBV7-2 combines with J gene TRBJ2-5; 14 positions agree with TRBD2. The sequenced material came from blood. The CDR3 coding sequence is TGTGCCAGCAGCCCCTGGACTAGCGGGGGGTATGAGACCCAGTACTTC. It specifies CASSPWTSGGYETQYF.